These T cell receptor beta chains were read from a single sample in a study of cytotoxic CD8 clonotypes in ibrutinib-treated CLL. The data were produced by immunoSEQ multiplex PCR, yet TCRdb's version contains in-frame clones alone and is incomplete. The table records under 150,000 clones, approximately 90% of them present only once. The specimen was PBMCs, collected after 12 months of ibrutinib treatment. The receptors derive from a human donor with chronic lymphocytic leukemia. CDR3s include the opening cysteine and the closing phenylalanine or tryptophan. The order of the fields is J gene, V gene, D gene, CDR3 length, clone size, CDR3 DNA, CDR3 protein. D genes are given only for firm matches. Clone size, where shown, is once, few, many, or a class for clones that have expanded.

J: TRBJ2-7; V: TRBV5-1; D: TRBD2; length: 16; size: NA; DNA: TGCGCCAGCAGCTTGTCGACTAGCGGTTCACCCTACGAGCAGTACTTC; CDR3: CASSLSTSGSPYEQYF
J: TRBJ2-7; V: TRBV7-7; D: NA; length: 13; size: NA; DNA: TGTGCTAGCAGCTTAGATCTTCAGGACGAGCAGTACTTC; CDR3: CASSLDLQDEQYF
J: TRBJ2-7; V: TRBV4-2; D: NA; length: 15; size: NA; DNA: TGTGCCAGCAGCCAAGATTTGCGGGAAGAATACGAGCAGTACTTC; CDR3: CASSQDLREEYEQYF
J: TRBJ2-7; V: TRBV5-4; D: TRBD2; length: 15; size: NA; DNA: TGTGCCAGCAGCACTCAACTAGCGGGAGTTTACGAGCAGTACTTC; CDR3: CASSTQLAGVYEQYF
J: TRBJ2-5; V: TRBV18; D: NA; length: 13; size: NA; DNA: TGTGCCAGCTCACCAGGGGGTAGAAAGACCCAGTACTTC; CDR3: CASSPGGRKTQYF
J: TRBJ1-4; V: TRBV5-5; D: NA; length: 14; size: NA; DNA: TGTGCCAGCAGCTTGCTTCACCAAGGGGGAAAACTGTTTTTT; CDR3: CASSLLHQGGKLFF
J: TRBJ2-1; V: TRBV9; D: NA; length: 15; size: NA; DNA: TGTGCCAGCAGTCCTCCGGGACGGTCGTACAATGAGCAGTTCTTC; CDR3: CASSPPGRSYNEQFF
J: TRBJ2-7; V: TRBV2; D: TRBD2; length: 15; size: NA; DNA: TGTGCCAGCAGGGGTAGCGGGCTGTACCCCTACGAGCAGTACTTC; CDR3: CASRGSGLYPYEQYF
J: TRBJ2-5; V: TRBV27; D: NA; length: 11; size: NA; DNA: TGTGCCAGCAGTTTAAAAAAGACCCAGTACTTC; CDR3: CASSLKKTQYF
J: TRBJ2-7; V: TRBV28; D: TRBD2; length: 16; size: NA; DNA: TGTGCCAGCAATCCCCCCGGGGCTAGCGGGTCCTACGAGCAGTACTTC; CDR3: CASNPPGASGSYEQYF
J: TRBJ2-1; V: TRBV4-1; D: NA; length: 14; size: NA; DNA: TGCGCCAGCAGCCCGATAGCGGAAGGGAATGAGCAGTTCTTC; CDR3: CASSPIAEGNEQFF
J: TRBJ1-1; V: TRBV19; D: NA; length: 13; size: NA; DNA: TGTGCCAGTAACCCAGGGAGGAACACTGAAGCTTTCTTT; CDR3: CASNPGRNTEAFF
J: TRBJ2-7; V: TRBV5-4; D: NA; length: 13; size: NA; DNA: TGTGCCAGCAGGCGGTATGGGTTCTACGAGCAGTACTTC; CDR3: CASRRYGFYEQYF
J: TRBJ1-2; V: TRBV5-1; D: TRBD1; length: 17; size: NA; DNA: TGCGCCAGCAGCTTAGGGTTCACAGGGGGACGGGAAAATGGCTACACCTTC; CDR3: CASSLGFTGGRENGYTF
J: TRBJ2-7; V: TRBV9; D: NA; length: 12; size: NA; DNA: TGTGCCAGCAGCCGTGACGGAAGGGAGCAGTACTTC; CDR3: CASSRDGREQYF
J: TRBJ2-6; V: TRBV28; D: NA; length: 14; size: NA; DNA: TGTGCCAGCAGCATCTCCACGAGGGCCAACGTCCTGACTTTC; CDR3: CASSISTRANVLTF
J: TRBJ1-1; V: TRBV6-6; D: NA; length: 14; size: once; DNA: TGTGCCAGCAGTTACGGCCGGAGGAACACTGAAGCTTTCTTT; CDR3: CASSYGRRNTEAFF
J: TRBJ2-5; V: TRBV18; D: NA; length: 13; size: NA; DNA: TGTGCCAGCTCACCCAGGAATCAGGAGACCCAGTACTTC; CDR3: CASSPRNQETQYF
J: TRBJ1-1; V: TRBV7-9; D: NA; length: 14; size: NA; DNA: TGTGCCAGCAGCCCAAGGGGGGGTTTCCCTGAAGCTTTCTTT; CDR3: CASSPRGGFPEAFF
J: TRBJ1-5; V: TRBV28; D: TRBD1; length: 18; size: NA; DNA: TGTGCCAGCACCCTACTCGAGTCTGTGTTCCAGGGGGAGCAGCCCCAGCATTTT; CDR3: CASTLLESVFQGEQPQHF
J: TRBJ2-1; V: TRBV30; D: NA; length: 16; size: NA; DNA: TGTGCCTGGACGAACAGGCGGAGCGCAGCCCTCAATGAGCAGTTCTTC; CDR3: CAWTNRRSAALNEQFF
J: TRBJ2-1; V: TRBV5-1; D: TRBD1; length: 12; size: NA; DNA: TGCGCCAGCAGCATCGACAGGGGGATCCCGTTCTTC; CDR3: CASSIDRGIPFF
J: TRBJ2-2; V: TRBV18; D: NA; length: 16; size: NA; DNA: TGTGCCAGCTCATCAGGGGTAGCCGCAAACACCGGGGAGCTGTTTTTT; CDR3: CASSSGVAANTGELFF
J: TRBJ2-3; V: TRBV7-3; D: NA; length: 15; size: NA; DNA: TGTGCCAGCAGCCAAGGGACTGTCGGCACAGATACGCAGTATTTT; CDR3: CASSQGTVGTDTQYF
J: TRBJ2-4; V: TRBV7-8; D: NA; length: 16; size: NA; DNA: TGTGCCAGCAGCTCCACACAGGTCCTAGCCAAAAACATTCAGTACTTC; CDR3: CASSSTQVLAKNIQYF
J: TRBJ2-1; V: TRBV5-5; D: NA; length: 9; size: once; DNA: TGTGCCAGCAACCTCACTAAGTTCTTC; CDR3: CASNLTKFF
J: TRBJ1-4; V: TRBV4-2; D: TRBD1; length: 16; size: NA; DNA: TGTGCCAGCAGCCAAGCAGGGGGTTCCACTAATGAAAAACTGTTTTTT; CDR3: CASSQAGGSTNEKLFF
J: TRBJ2-7; V: TRBV25-1; D: TRBD1; length: 18; size: NA; DNA: TGTGCCAGCAGCCGTTCCGGGACAGGGGTAGGAGGTTTTTACGAGCAGTACTTC; CDR3: CASSRSGTGVGGFYEQYF
J: TRBJ2-7; V: TRBV9; D: NA; length: 15; size: NA; DNA: TGTGCCAGCAGCGTAGAGGGAGGGGGAGGCTACGAGCAGTACTTC; CDR3: CASSVEGGGGYEQYF
J: TRBJ1-5; V: TRBV19; D: TRBD1; length: 15; size: NA; DNA: TGTGCCAGTAGTGCCGGACAGGCCTTCAATCAGCCCCAGCATTTT; CDR3: CASSAGQAFNQPQHF
J: TRBJ1-3; V: TRBV28; D: TRBD1; length: 19; size: NA; DNA: TGTGCCAGCAGTTCCATGCGGGGACAGGGGCTCCACTCTGGAAACACCATATATTTT; CDR3: CASSSMRGQGLHSGNTIYF
J: TRBJ1-1; V: TRBV19; D: NA; length: 14; size: NA; DNA: TGTGCCAGTAGTATTCGAGGGCCGGAAGAGAGGGCTTTCTTT; CDR3: CASSIRGPEERAFF
J: TRBJ2-5; V: TRBV27; D: TRBD2; length: 13; size: NA; DNA: TGTGCCAGCAGTGATCTAGCGGAAGAGACCCAGTACTTC; CDR3: CASSDLAEETQYF
J: TRBJ1-1; V: TRBV4-1; D: NA; length: 13; size: NA; DNA: TGCGCCAGCAGCCAAGGCGGGTCGAGGGAAGCTTTCTTT; CDR3: CASSQGGSREAFF
J: TRBJ2-7; V: TRBV4-3; D: TRBD1; length: 14; size: NA; DNA: TGCGCCAGCAGCCAAGACGGGACAGGGAGTGAGCAGTACTTC; CDR3: CASSQDGTGSEQYF
J: TRBJ2-7; V: TRBV27; D: TRBD2; length: 17; size: NA; DNA: TGTGCCAGCAGTTTATCGCCGGGACTAGCGGGAGATCGTGAGCAGTACTTC; CDR3: CASSLSPGLAGDREQYF
J: TRBJ2-7; V: TRBV7-2; D: TRBD2; length: 14; size: NA; DNA: TGTGCCAGCAGCTCCCAAGCGGGAACCTACGAGCAGTACTTC; CDR3: CASSSQAGTYEQYF
J: TRBJ2-5; V: TRBV4-2; D: NA; length: 14; size: NA; DNA: TGTGCCAGCAGCTTAGCTAGCAAGCAAGAGACCCAGTACTTC; CDR3: CASSLASKQETQYF
J: TRBJ1-1; V: TRBV13; D: NA; length: 11; size: NA; DNA: TGTGCCACCCCGCGGGGGACTGAAGCTTTCTTT; CDR3: CATPRGTEAFF
J: TRBJ2-7; V: TRBV19; D: TRBD1; length: 15; size: NA; DNA: TGTGCCAGTACCCCAGGGGCAGGGGGCACCTACGAGCAGTACTTC; CDR3: CASTPGAGGTYEQYF
J: TRBJ1-4; V: TRBV5-1; D: NA; length: 15; size: NA; DNA: TGCGCCAGCAGCTTGGCCGGGCAGTCTAATGAAAAACTGTTTTTT; CDR3: CASSLAGQSNEKLFF
J: TRBJ2-6; V: TRBV27; D: NA; length: 15; size: NA; DNA: TGTGCCACCTCGGTAATGGCCTCTGGGGCCAACGTCCTGACTTTC; CDR3: CATSVMASGANVLTF
J: TRBJ2-3; V: TRBV6-4; D: NA; length: 16; size: once; DNA: TGTGCCAGCAGTGACTCGACAGATAGCAGTCCAGATACGCAGTATTTT; CDR3: CASSDSTDSSPDTQYF
J: TRBJ2-7; V: TRBV28; D: NA; length: 14; size: NA; DNA: TGTGCCAGCAGTTTATGGGCCCGGGCCTACGAGCAGTACTTC; CDR3: CASSLWARAYEQYF
J: TRBJ2-7; V: TRBV2; D: NA; length: 13; size: NA; DNA: TGTGCCAGCAGTCAAATCACGCGGAGCGAGCAGTACTTC; CDR3: CASSQITRSEQYF
J: TRBJ1-1; V: TRBV9; D: TRBD1; length: 15; size: NA; DNA: TGTGCCAGCAGCGTAGTGGCAGGGGGATCGTCTGAAGCTTTCTTT; CDR3: CASSVVAGGSSEAFF
J: TRBJ2-1; V: TRBV30; D: NA; length: 13; size: NA; DNA: TGTGCCTGGAGTGTAGACGGCTACAATGAGCAGTTCTTC; CDR3: CAWSVDGYNEQFF
J: TRBJ2-7; V: TRBV11-1; D: NA; length: 17; size: NA; DNA: TGTGCCAGCACCACCACCTCGTCAGGGAAATACCACTACGAGCAGTACTTC; CDR3: CASTTTSSGKYHYEQYF